This T cell receptor (beta chain) was identified during a study of blood T cell repertoires in COVID-19. Overall study: Samples representing acute and convalescent COVID-19 were sourced from the United States, Italy and Spain.

CDR1 and CDR2 (germline): GTSNPN, SVGIG (reference sequence). This CDR3 contains 15 residues. V was cut by 5 bases and J by 3 bases, with 19 bases left in between. Here immunoSEQ multiplex PCR was the method, and the copy in TCRdb shows in-frame clones only, minus some. The sample has about 360,000 clones, around 90% seen once; the top ten hold about 2.9%. The V gene is TRBV30, the J gene TRBJ1-1; perhaps TRBD1 as D (6 bases). This receptor was obtained from a human donor in a cohort sampled during active COVID-19. The sequencing sample was made of peripheral blood. CDR3 bases: TGTGCCTGGCTGCTCTGGGGGGGGGCTTACACTGAAGCTTTCTTT. This gives the protein CAWLLWGGAYTEAFF.